These 24 T cell receptor beta chains originate from one sample sequenced in a study of PD-1 blockade in classical Hodgkin lymphoma (dated by TCRdb to between 2020 and 2021). In the paper's terms, the time point label means: cycle 1 day 1 (C1D1), immediately before nivolumab initiation. Relapse after autologous stem cell transplantation had occurred in all trial patients, and cohorts A, B and C were distinguished by prior brentuximab vedotin exposure. The method behind the library was the immunoSEQ multiplex PCR assay. TCRdb's version of the immuneACCESS table is confined to in-frame rearrangements and falls short of the full clone set. An unresolved V gene accounts for under half of the shortfall where checked; the remainder is of unknown origin. This sample has tens of thousands of clones in its table, and around 70% of those were observed once. Of the sample, approximately 9.9% falls within the top ten clones.

This specimen was peripheral blood mononuclear cells (PBMCs), taken at baseline. All receptors derive from a human donor with classical Hodgkin lymphoma.

The chain recombines TRBV15 with TRBJ1-1; D uncertain. V was shortened by 1 base and J by 8 bases, with 17 bases between the two germline ends. The CDR3 covers 15 residues. From germline, CDR1 is LNHNV and CDR2 YYDKDF (reference sequence). DNA of the CDR3: TGTGCCACCAGCAGAGTGGATTTTGGGCCCAAAGAAGCTTTCTTT. Its protein product is CATSRVDFGPKEAFF.

V and J are TRBV11-3 and TRBJ2-2; 8 positions agree with TRBD2. The junction had 9 bases not matched to a gene; V was cut back by 6 bases and J by 6 bases. The CDR3 length is 15 residues. Per germline, CDR1 SGHNT and CDR2 YENEEA. The CDR3 DNA sequence: TGTGCCAGCAGTCTAGCGGGCCCCCTCTCCGGGGAGCTGTTTTTT. Protein: CASSLAGPLSGELFF.

This clone was found once. This rearrangement joins TRBV5-6 to TRBJ2-1; D gene uncertain. This CDR3 contains 12 residues. Germline V gene lookup returns CDR1 SGHDT and CDR2 YYEEEE. Trimming shortened V by 4 bases and J by 7 bases, and 9 bases separated the two germline ends. CDR3 residues: CASSVSLNEQFF. The CDR3 DNA reads TGTGCCAGCAGCGTATCTTTAAATGAGCAGTTCTTC.

This clone was detected a few times. The V call is TRBV28, the J call TRBJ2-3, with D perhaps given as TRBD1 or TRBD2 (6 bases each). V lost 10 bases and J 2 bases, leaving 19 bases between the germline ends. CDR3 size: 15 residues. The germline gives CDR1 MDHEN, CDR2 SYDVKM. This chain's CDR3 is CAIGRGGGYTDTQYF. The DNA for the CDR3 is TGTGCCATAGGACGCGGAGGGGGGTACACAGATACGCAGTATTTT.

The J gene is TRBJ2-3, the V gene TRBV9; a possible D gene is TRBD2 (5 bases). The CDR3 runs to 13 residues. CDR1 SGDLS and CDR2 YYNGEE come from the germline V gene. Trimming shortened V by 0 bases and J by 8 bases, and 10 bases separated the two germline ends. The CDR3 DNA sequence: TGTGCCAGCAGCGTAGGGAGCGGACTTACGCAGTATTTT. Translated: CASSVGSGLTQYF.

The rearrangement joins TRBV4-2 to TRBJ2-7; 9 bases align to TRBD2. V shed 4 bases, J shed 13 bases, and the junction held 14 bases outside the gene matches. Germline V gene data show CDR1 as LGHNA and CDR2 as YNFKEQ. The CDR3 totals 14 residues. CDR3 nucleotides: TGTGCCAGCAGCCCCCGAAGTCAACTAGCGGGTATATACTTC. Encoded protein: CASSPRSQLAGIYF.

This clone was seen a few times. The V gene is TRBV30, the J gene TRBJ1-1; TRBD1 matches 7 bases. Germline CDR1 reads GTSNPN; CDR2 reads SVGIG (reference sequence). The CDR3 is 16 residues long. With 1 base clipped from V and 2 bases from J, the junction kept 10 bases outside the gene matches. CDR3 in amino acids: CAWSGGDREFNTEAFF. The CDR3 bases are TGTGCCTGGAGTGGGGGAGACAGGGAGTTTAACACTGAAGCTTTCTTT.

The chain couples TRBV28 to TRBJ2-1; 10 nucleotides match TRBD2. Germline-derived CDR1 and CDR2 are MDHEN and SYDVKM. V trimming: 5 bases; J trimming: 1 base; junction bases outside the gene matches: 14. The CDR3 length is 19 residues. In nucleotides, the CDR3 is TGTGCCAGCAGTCCCCTGCTAGCGGGAGCTTTCCTTTCCTACAATGAGCAGTTCTTC. It specifies CASSPLLAGAFLSYNEQFF. Based on the CDR3 plus reference TRBV28 and TRBJ2-1, the full variable domain is DVKVTQSSRYLVKRTGEKVFLECVQDMDHENMFWYRQDPGLGLRLIYFSYDVKMKEKGDIPEGYSVSREKKERFSLILESASTNQTSMYLCASSPLLAGAFLSYNEQFFGPGTRLTVL.

The chain links TRBV18 to TRBJ2-2; D uncertain. The ends were cut back, 2 bases at V and 1 base at J, with 5 bases in the middle. Germline V gene sequence: CDR1 KGHSH, CDR2 LQKENI. The CDR3 has 14 amino acids. The DNA for the CDR3 is TGTGCCAGCTCACCAGACCTGAACACCGGGGAGCTGTTTTTT. It encodes CASSPDLNTGELFF.

The chain recombines TRBV25-1 with TRBJ1-2; the D is unclear. The germline V gene encodes CDR1 MGHDK and CDR2 SYGVNS. V dropped 3 bases and J dropped 3 bases, with 5 bases sitting between them. The CDR3 has 12 amino acids. CDR3 amino acids: CASSDSHYGYTF. The CDR3 DNA is TGTGCCAGCAGTGATTCCCACTATGGCTACACCTTC.

V is TRBV30 and J is TRBJ1-2, with TRBD1 matching over 8 bases. CDR1 is GTSNPN, CDR2 SVGIG, per germline (reference sequence). This CDR3 has 11 amino acids. J lost 2 bases, V lost 8 bases, and 1 base had no gene match. The CDR3 nucleotides are TGTGCCAGACAGGGGAACTATGGCTACACCTTC. It is translated as CARQGNYGYTF.

The gene calls are TRBV6-1 and TRBJ1-5; 7 bases agree with TRBD1. Germline values: CDR1 MNHNS, CDR2 SASEGT. The CDR3 spans 14 residues. Losses at the gene ends were 5 bases for V and 6 bases for J; bases not matched to a gene: 7. The CDR3: CASSNVDRAQPQHF. DNA of the CDR3: TGTGCCAGCAGTAACGTAGACAGGGCTCAGCCCCAGCATTTT.

Only a few counts were recorded for this clone. The chain combines TRBV18 with TRBJ1-2; 7 nucleotides match TRBD1. Germline V gene sequence: CDR1 KGHSH, CDR2 LQKENI. The CDR3 length is 14 residues. The V and J ends lost 3 bases and 1 base, in that order; junction bases with no gene match: 2. As DNA, the CDR3 is TGTGCCAGCTCACCTGGGACAGATAACTATGGCTACACCTTC. Its protein is CASSPGTDNYGYTF.

The chain's CDR3 is CAIKPGTGIYEQYF. For the CDR3, the DNA is TGTGCCATCAAGCCCGGGACAGGGATCTACGAGCAGTACTTC. The chain is built from TRBV7-2 and TRBJ2-7; 9 bases are shared with TRBD1. Germline CDR1 and CDR2: SGHTA and FQGNSA. The V segment lost 10 bases and the J segment 3 bases; nucleotides outside the gene matches: 10. The CDR3 is 14 amino acids.

The V gene is TRBV6-1, the J gene TRBJ2-7, with 14 bases matching TRBD2. The CDR3 runs 16 residues. V was pared by 4 bases and J by 4 bases, with 6 bases of the junction left unmatched. Germline V lookup: CDR1 MNHNS, CDR2 SASEGT. CDR3 in amino acids: CASSGRLAGGLYEQYF. CDR3 sequence (DNA): TGTGCCAGCAGTGGCCGACTAGCGGGGGGGCTTTACGAGCAGTACTTC.

CDR3 loop: CASSLKTGETQYF. The DNA for the CDR3 is TGTGCCAGCAGTTTGAAAACAGGGGAGACCCAGTACTTC. The chain links TRBV27 to TRBJ2-5; tentatively, D is TRBD1 (6 bases). V was pared by 3 bases and J by 5 bases, with 10 bases between. CDR1 is MNHEY, CDR2 SMNVEV, per germline (reference sequence). CDR3 length: 13 residues.

This clone has a handful of counts. The chain joins TRBV19 to TRBJ1-2; maybe TRBD1 (5 bases). Germline values: CDR1 LNHDA, CDR2 SQIVND (reference sequence). Trimming stripped 5 bases from V and 4 bases from J, with 11 bases between. The CDR3 is 13 amino acids. The chain's CDR3 is CASSLDSLYGYTF. CDR3 in DNA: TGTGCCAGTAGTCTCGACAGCCTCTATGGCTACACCTTC.

This rearrangement joins TRBV19 to TRBJ1-5, with no clear D. V was trimmed by 3 bases and J by 0 bases, leaving 12 bases between them. The germline CDR1 and CDR2 sequences are LNHDA and SQIVND (reference sequence). This CDR3 contains 16 residues. The CDR3 DNA reads as TGTGCCAGTAGTATGGAGGGAGCCGCTAGCAATCAGCCCCAGCATTTT. Translation gives CASSMEGAASNQPQHF.

J is TRBJ2-3 and V is TRBV9; unclear D gene. The CDR3 covers 15 residues. Germline values: CDR1 SGDLS, CDR2 YYNGEE. With 1 base removed from V and 4 bases from J, the gap between germline ends came to 13 bases. The CDR3 sequence: CASSVSPLAADTQYF. The DNA of the CDR3 is TGTGCCAGCAGCGTAAGCCCGTTGGCGGCAGATACGCAGTATTTT.

The rearrangement uses TRBV6-5 and TRBJ1-4; D unresolved. CDR3 length equals 14 residues. CDR1 and CDR2 (germline): MNHEY, SVGAGI. Trimming took 4 bases from V and 4 from J, leaving 10 bases between them. The CDR3 bases are TGTGCCAGCAGTTTCACACGGGGTAATGAAAAACTGTTTTTT. It is translated as CASSFTRGNEKLFF.

There are a few counts of this clone. The chain uses TRBV29-1 and TRBJ1-2; D is uncertain. V lost 1 base and J 4 bases, leaving 13 bases between the germline ends. CDR1 and CDR2 (germline): SQVTM, ANQGSEA. The CDR3 contains 14 residues. CDR3 region: CSVEVLGVGYGYTF. The CDR3 DNA follows: TGCAGCGTTGAAGTTCTTGGGGTGGGCTATGGCTACACCTTC. The entire variable domain, with the rest obtained from reference TRBV29-1 and TRBJ1-2, is as follows: SAVISQKPSRDICQRGTSLTIQCQVDSQVTMMFWYRQQPGQSLTLIATANQGSEATYESGFVIDKFPISRPNLTFSTLTVSNMSPEDSSIYLCSVEVLGVGYGYTFGSGTRLTVV.

This clone was recorded only once. This rearrangement joins TRBV5-4 to TRBJ2-1; 9 bases fit TRBD2. Unmatched junction bases numbered 14, after V lost 2 bases and J lost 8 bases. The CDR3 has 17 residues. Per the germline V gene, CDR1 is SGHNT and CDR2 is YYREEE (reference sequence). CDR3 sequence reads: CASSFTGVAGDIDEQFF. The CDR3 DNA follows: TGTGCCAGCAGCTTTACGGGGGTAGCGGGAGACATTGATGAGCAGTTCTTC.

V and J are TRBV28 and TRBJ2-7, with D possibly being TRBD1 (8 bases). The V and J ends lost 7 bases and 7 bases respectively, with 20 bases between them. The V gene's germline CDR1 is MDHEN and CDR2 SYDVKM. The CDR3 totals 14 residues. The CDR3 loop reads CASTLQGGPREQYF. The CDR3 DNA reads TGTGCCAGCACCCTACAGGGGGGGCCTCGGGAGCAGTACTTC.

This chain uses TRBV5-8 with TRBJ1-5; 7 nucleotides match TRBD1. The germline V gene encodes CDR1 SGHTS and CDR2 YDEGEE. Unmatched junction bases numbered 6, after V lost 4 bases and J lost 5 bases. The CDR3 runs to 14 residues. This chain's CDR3 is CASSPTGVHQPQHF. The CDR3, as DNA: TGTGCCAGCAGCCCTACAGGGGTGCATCAGCCCCAGCATTTT.